These 21 T cell receptor beta chains were sequenced from one sample in a study of cytomegalovirus exposure and HLA in healthy donors. TCRdb's table, derived via immunoSEQ multiplex PCR, lists solely in-frame clones and lacks some. Of roughly 120,000 clones listed, over 75% were seen once; the top ten hold more than 5%. Sequenced sample: PBMCs. Source of these receptors: a woman younger than 35 in good health and CMV-seropositive.

The chain recombines TRBV7-9 with TRBJ2-5; 8 bases fit TRBD1. Germline assignment: CDR1 SEHNR and CDR2 FQNEAQ (reference sequence). V trimming: 0 bases; J trimming: 2 bases; junction bases outside the gene matches: 8. The CDR3 loop spans 17 amino acids. The chain's CDR3 is CASSLALTGGNQETQYF. CDR3 bases: TGTGCCAGCAGCTTAGCGCTAACAGGGGGAAATCAAGAGACCCAGTACTTC.

V usage is TRBV5-1 and J usage is TRBJ1-2; TRBD1 aligns across 10 bases. The CDR3 length is 14 residues. Per germline, CDR1 SGHRS and CDR2 YFSETQ. V shed 4 bases and J 8 bases; nucleotides not matched to a gene: 8. CDR3 protein: CASSPEGQGRGYTF. The CDR3 region has the DNA TGCGCCAGCAGCCCCGAGGGACAGGGGAGGGGCTACACCTTC.

This chain uses TRBV27 with TRBJ1-5; 7 nucleotides match TRBD1. This CDR3 region has 15 residues. Germline V gene sequence: CDR1 MNHEY, CDR2 SMNVEV (reference sequence). J was trimmed by 2 bases and V by 2 bases; bases with no gene match: 3. The CDR3 DNA follows: TGTGCCAGCAGTTTAAGGGGGCTCGGCAATCAGCCCCAGCATTTT. It yields the protein CASSLRGLGNQPQHF.

The chain carries TRBV28 and TRBJ1-1, with TRBD1 matching over 9 bases. The trim removed 8 bases at V and 5 bases at J, leaving 3 bases unmatched. The germline gives CDR1 MDHEN, CDR2 SYDVKM. CDR3 length equals 12 residues. CDR3 nucleotide sequence: TGTGCCAGCGGGGACAGGGCAACTGAAGCTTTCTTT. It translates to CASGDRATEAFF.

The genes are TRBV2 and TRBJ1-1, with 8 bases aligning to TRBD1. V dropped 5 bases and J dropped 1; count of bases not matched to a gene: 3. Looked up from germline, CDR1 is SNHLY and CDR2 is FYNNEI. The CDR3 extends over 14 amino acids. In nucleotides, the CDR3 is TGTGCCAGCAGTCTAGGACAGGGGAACACTGAAGCTTTCTTT. Protein product: CASSLGQGNTEAFF.

This chain connects TRBV4-3 to TRBJ2-7; the match to TRBD2 covers 10 bases. The CDR3 length is 16 residues. Germline-derived CDR1 and CDR2 are LGHNA and YSLEER. With V trimmed by 0 bases and J by 2 bases, 4 bases remained unmatched. The DNA for the CDR3 is TGCGCCAGCAGCCAAGATCGAACTAGCGGGGCCTACGAGCAGTACTTC. It specifies CASSQDRTSGAYEQYF.

The rearrangement joins TRBV20-1 to TRBJ2-7; D is possibly TRBD1 (5 bases). The germline V gene encodes CDR1 DFQATT and CDR2 SNEGSKA (reference sequence). The V gene lost 3 bases and the J gene lost 7 bases, with 10 bases spanning the gap. The CDR3 has 11 amino acids. For the CDR3, the DNA is TGCAGTGCTAGCCAGGGTCGGGAGCAGTACTTC. Protein sequence: CSASQGREQYF.

This clone was counted at least ten times. The CDR3 DNA follows: TGTGCCAGCAGTCCGGTGGGAGCGGGAGGAAACACCGGGGAGCTGTTTTTT. Translating it yields CASSPVGAGGNTGELFF. The rearrangement joins TRBV2 to TRBJ2-2, with TRBD2 matching over 9 bases. The CDR3 sequence is 17 residues long. Germline V gives CDR1 SNHLY, CDR2 FYNNEI. Trimming cost V 5 bases and J 2 bases; bases outside gene matches: 9.

J is TRBJ1-1 and V is TRBV7-9; D possibly corresponds to TRBD1 (5 bases). From germline, CDR1 is SEHNR and CDR2 FQNEAQ (reference sequence). This CDR3 spans 16 amino acids. V lost 5 bases and J 1 base, leaving 17 bases between the germline ends. The CDR3 sequence: CASSISGGVSNTEAFF. The CDR3 region has the DNA TGTGCCAGCAGCATCTCCGGGGGAGTTTCGAACACTGAAGCTTTCTTT. Supplemented by reference TRBV7-9 and TRBJ1-1, the full variable domain reads DTGVSQNPRHKITKRGQNVTFRCDPISEHNRLYWYRQTLGQGPEFLTYFQNEAQLEKSRLLSDRFSAERPKGSFSTLEIQRTEQGDSAMYLCASSISGGVSNTEAFFGQGTRLTVV.

The sample holds one count of this clone. V and J are TRBV7-2 and TRBJ2-3; D perhaps matches TRBD2 (5 bases). The CDR3 sequence is 15 residues long. Germline CDR1 and CDR2: SGHTA and FQGNSA. Trimming took off 3 bases at V and 0 bases at J, with 10 bases between the two ends. The CDR3 is CASSFGRTSTDTQYF. The CDR3 region has the DNA TGTGCCAGCAGCTTTGGGCGGACTAGCACAGATACGCAGTATTTT.

V and J are TRBV27 and TRBJ1-1; D call uncertain. The CDR3 is made up of 14 amino acids. Germline V gene data show CDR1 as MNHEY and CDR2 as SMNVEV (reference sequence). The V end lost 4 bases, the J end lost 0 bases, and 9 bases lay between the germline ends. The CDR3 DNA reads as TGTGCCAGCAGTTCGGTAGCCATGAACACTGAAGCTTTCTTT. Protein sequence: CASSSVAMNTEAFF.

V and J are TRBV7-3 and TRBJ2-5, with TRBD2 matching over 7 bases. CDR3 length: 15 amino acids. Germline V CDR1 and CDR2: SGHTA, FQGTGA. The V segment lost 5 bases and the J segment 4 bases; nucleotides outside the gene matches: 10. The CDR3 spells CASSQAGGGTETQYF. For the CDR3, the DNA is TGTGCCAGCAGCCAAGCTGGCGGGGGTACAGAGACCCAGTACTTC.

V is TRBV2 and J is TRBJ2-7, with 9 bases aligning to TRBD1. Unmatched junction bases numbered 10, after V lost 2 bases and J lost 5 bases. Germline-derived CDR1 and CDR2 are SNHLY and FYNNEI. The CDR3 is 16 residues long. The CDR3 coding sequence is TGTGCCAGCAGTGAAATTAGTGGGACAGGGATTGACGAGCAGTACTTC. Its translation is CASSEISGTGIDEQYF.

This clone showed up just once. The chain is built from TRBV5-4 and TRBJ2-7; TRBD2 aligns across 9 bases. V shed 4 bases and J 4 bases; nucleotides not matched to a gene: 9. CDR1 and CDR2 from the germline V gene are SGHNT and YYREEE (reference sequence). The CDR3 runs to 15 residues. The CDR3 DNA reads as TGTGCCAGCAGCCCGGGGGGCGGGAGGGGGTACGAGCAGTACTTC. It specifies CASSPGGGRGYEQYF.

J is TRBJ1-2 and V is TRBV18; TRBD1 matches at 7 bases. Unmatched junction bases numbered 11, after V lost 5 bases and J lost 2 bases. Germline V gives CDR1 KGHSH, CDR2 LQKENI. This CDR3 contains 16 residues. The CDR3 DNA sequence: TGTGCCAGCTCAGGCAGGGGGGAGCTCGTGAACTATGGCTACACCTTC. Translation gives CASSGRGELVNYGYTF.

The chain combines TRBV19 with TRBJ1-4; D uncertain. V was trimmed by 3 bases and J by 0 bases, leaving 17 bases between them. The germline gives CDR1 LNHDA, CDR2 SQIVND (reference sequence). CDR3 length: 18 residues. The CDR3 region is CASSIIKRGIATNEKLFF. The DNA for the CDR3 is TGTGCCAGTAGTATTATAAAACGAGGGATCGCAACTAATGAAAAACTGTTTTTT.

The chain links TRBV18 to TRBJ1-1; D remains unclear. The CDR3 has 12 residues. V dropped 6 bases and J dropped 1 base, with 6 bases sitting between them. CDR1 and CDR2 from the germline V gene are KGHSH and LQKENI. CDR3: CASSPGNTEAFF. In DNA, the CDR3 is TGTGCCAGCTCCCCGGGGAACACTGAAGCTTTCTTT.

V usage is TRBV18 and J usage is TRBJ2-3; no reliable D call. This CDR3 region has 17 residues. Trimming stripped 2 bases from V and 0 bases from J, with 15 bases between. Per germline, CDR1 KGHSH and CDR2 LQKENI. Here the CDR3 reads CASSPINSRMSTDTQYF. The DNA of the CDR3 is TGTGCCAGCTCACCAATTAATAGCCGGATGAGCACAGATACGCAGTATTTT.

The DNA of the CDR3 is TGTGCCAGCAGTTGCCAGGGGGCCCGCGACACTGAAGCTTTCTTT. Translation gives CASSCQGARDTEAFF. The genes are TRBV6-9 and TRBJ1-1, with 8 positions matching TRBD1. With V trimmed by 4 bases and J by 3 bases, 7 bases remained unmatched. The CDR3 is 15 amino acids. The germline gives CDR1 MNHGY, CDR2 SVAAGI.

The chain carries TRBV12-5 and TRBJ1-1; a weak D match, TRBD1 (6 bases). The germline V and J ends were trimmed by 0 bases and 3 bases, with 17 bases remaining between them. CDR1 and CDR2 from the germline V gene are LGHNT and FRNRAP. The CDR3 runs 17 residues. The CDR3 is CASGLVRGGARDTEAFF. In DNA, the CDR3 is TGTGCTAGTGGTTTGGTACGCGGGGGGGCACGGGACACTGAAGCTTTCTTT.

This sequence joins TRBV19 and TRBJ1-5, with 9 bases aligning to TRBD1. The V segment lost 4 bases and the J segment 7 bases; nucleotides outside the gene matches: 5. Germline CDR1 and CDR2: LNHDA and SQIVND (reference sequence). This CDR3 contains 14 residues. The CDR3 DNA reads as TGTGCCAGTAGTACGAGACAGGGGGGGCAGCCCCAGCATTTT. Protein product: CASSTRQGGQPQHF.